Listed here are 25 T cell receptor beta chains from one sample, sequenced in a study of shared clonotypes between healthy human individuals. Sequenced by immunoSEQ multiplex PCR; TCRdb stores in-frame clones only, minus some. The table records some 580,000 clones, more than 95% of them present only once. The sequenced sample was naive CD4+ T cells sorted from blood. Subset here: CD45RA+ positively selected. The receptors were gathered from a woman younger than 45 in good health.

The chain carries TRBV9 and TRBJ2-7; TRBD1 matches 8 bases. V lost 3 bases and J lost 6; bases outside the gene matches: 8. The CDR3 consists of 14 residues. Germline V gene sequence: CDR1 SGDLS, CDR2 YYNGEE. The CDR3 region is CASSALDRGSEQYF. The DNA for the CDR3 is TGTGCCAGCAGCGCCTTAGACAGGGGTTCCGAGCAGTACTTC. Filled out from reference TRBV9 and TRBJ2-7, the complete variable domain reads DSGVTQTPKHLITATGQRVTLRCSPRSGDLSVYWYQQSLDQGLQFLIQYYNGEERAKGNILERFSAQQFPDLHSELNLSSLELGDSALYFCASSALDRGSEQYFGPGTRLTVT.

The chain combines TRBV19 with TRBJ2-1; TRBD1 matches 10 bases. This CDR3 spans 14 amino acids. Germline V gene sequence: CDR1 LNHDA, CDR2 SQIVND (reference sequence). V shed 4 bases, J shed 7 bases, and the junction held 4 bases outside the gene matches. CDR3 region: CASSTLGQGNEQFF. The DNA of the CDR3 is TGTGCCAGTAGTACGTTGGGACAGGGGAATGAGCAGTTCTTC.

A single count supports this clone. The chain recombines TRBV7-3 with TRBJ2-4, with D tentatively TRBD2 (6 bases). CDR3 length equals 13 residues. Germline loops: CDR1 SGHTA, CDR2 FQGTGA. V lost 5 bases to trimming and J lost 5 bases, with 10 bases between them. The CDR3 coding sequence is TGTGCCAGCAGCCGTAGCGGAGAAAACATTCAGTACTTC. Translation: CASSRSGENIQYF. The whole variable domain, filled in from reference TRBV7-3 and TRBJ2-4, reads GAGVSQTPSNKVTEKGKYVELRCDPISGHTALYWYRQSLGQGPEFLIYFQGTGAADDSGLPNDRFFAVRPEGSVSTLKIQRTERGDSAVYLCASSRSGENIQYFGAGTRLSVL.

J is TRBJ1-1 and V is TRBV6-1; the D gene is possibly TRBD1 (5 bases). Trimming removed 5 bases at V and 0 bases at J, with 13 bases between. Germline CDR1 and CDR2: MNHNS and SASEGT. The CDR3 has 15 amino acids. The CDR3 DNA follows: TGTGCCAGCAGTAGGCAGGGCCCCATGAACACTGAAGCTTTCTTT. Protein: CASSRQGPMNTEAFF.

The chain is built from TRBV10-1 and TRBJ2-2, with TRBD2 matching 12 bases. The CDR3 runs to 15 residues. The J segment lost 6 bases and the V segment lost 2 bases, leaving 1 base of the junction unmatched. Germline V gene lookup returns CDR1 WNHNN and CDR2 SYGVQD (reference sequence). The CDR3 DNA sequence: TGCGCCAGCAGTGAGCGACTAGCGGGAGCCGGGGAGCTGTTTTTT. Amino acid sequence: CASSERLAGAGELFF.

The chain links TRBV7-9 to TRBJ1-3, with D uncertain. The V end lost 5 bases, the J end lost 2 bases, and 16 bases lay between the germline ends. This CDR3 is 16 amino acids long. Germline V gene data show CDR1 as SEHNR and CDR2 as FQNEAQ (reference sequence). The CDR3 sequence is CASSPAMKAPGNTIYF. Here the CDR3 DNA reads TGTGCCAGCAGCCCAGCTATGAAGGCCCCTGGAAACACCATATATTTT.

V is TRBV6-5 and J is TRBJ1-3, with TRBD1 as a possible D gene (5 bases). Germline assignment: CDR1 MNHEY and CDR2 SVGAGI. The CDR3 is 14 residues long. V lost 6 bases, J lost 0 bases, and 9 bases lay in between. The CDR3 nucleotides read TGTGCCAGCAGACGACAGTCCTCTGGAAACACCATATATTTT. It yields the protein CASRRQSSGNTIYF.

This sequence joins TRBV7-8 and TRBJ2-2; 7 positions agree with TRBD2. Germline-derived CDR1 and CDR2 are SGHVS and FQNEAQ. The CDR3 is made up of 15 amino acids. The V segment lost 9 bases and the J segment 0 bases; nucleotides outside the gene matches: 7. The DNA for the CDR3 is TGTGCCAGTCGCGGGGGTGGCACGAACACCGGGGAGCTGTTTTTT. The encoded protein is CASRGGGTNTGELFF. Variable domain in full (rest from reference TRBV7-8 and TRBJ2-2): GAGVSQSPRYKVAKRGQDVALRCDPISGHVSLFWYQQALGQGPEFLTYFQNEAQLDKSGLPSDRFFAERPEGSVSTLKIQRTQQEDSAVYLCASRGGGTNTGELFFGEGSRLTVL.

This sequence joins TRBV27 and TRBJ2-3; TRBD1 is a possible D gene (6 bases). Germline V gene sequence: CDR1 MNHEY, CDR2 SMNVEV (reference sequence). V lost 3 bases to trimming and J lost 3 bases, with 10 bases between them. The CDR3 consists of 14 residues. For the CDR3, the DNA is TGTGCCAGCAGTTTTCTGGGGGCTACAGATACGCAGTATTTT. Translation: CASSFLGATDTQYF.

CDR3 bases: TGTGCCACCAGCAGAGACCCGAACTGGGGGGAGGAGACCCAGTACTTC. As protein: CATSRDPNWGEETQYF. The chain is built from TRBV15 and TRBJ2-5; tentative D call: TRBD2 (6 bases). This CDR3 region has 16 residues. CDR1 is LNHNV, CDR2 YYDKDF, per germline (reference sequence). V gave up 0 bases and J gave up 5 bases, with 16 bases separating them.

The chain has TRBV7-9 and TRBJ2-5, with 9 bases aligning to TRBD2. In germline, CDR1 is SEHNR, CDR2 FQNEAQ (reference sequence). The CDR3 spans 14 residues. Losses at the gene ends were 6 bases for V and 2 bases for J; bases not matched to a gene: 4. The CDR3 sequence is CASRLAGQQETQYF. The CDR3 bases are TGTGCCAGCAGGCTAGCGGGGCAACAAGAGACCCAGTACTTC.

This chain connects TRBV7-9 to TRBJ1-4; perhaps TRBD1 as D (5 bases). Germline loops: CDR1 SEHNR, CDR2 FQNEAQ (reference sequence). This CDR3 spans 16 amino acids. The ends were cut back, 10 bases at V and 3 bases at J, with 21 bases in the middle. The chain's CDR3 is CATENGQGYPNEKLFF. The CDR3 bases are TGTGCCACCGAGAACGGTCAGGGTTACCCTAATGAAAAACTGTTTTTT.

Turning to this clone: At the DNA level, this CDR3 is encoded by other sequences in the same sample as well. V and J are TRBV6-5 and TRBJ1-1; D gene unclear. The V gene's germline CDR1 is MNHEY and CDR2 SVGAGI. Trimming pared 0 bases from V and 0 bases from J, leaving 8 bases between. CDR3 length equals 15 residues. The CDR3 sequence: CASSYSTLMNTEAFF. CDR3 in DNA: TGTGCCAGCAGTTACTCAACACTAATGAACACTGAAGCTTTCTTT.

This chain uses TRBV5-1 with TRBJ1-3; 7 bases are a match to TRBD1. Trimming took 4 bases from V and 6 from J; bases not matched to a gene: 7. Germline CDR1 and CDR2: SGHRS and YFSETQ. The CDR3 has 14 residues. CDR3 loop: CASSPGTAVNTIYF. The CDR3 nucleotides are TGCGCCAGCAGCCCCGGGACAGCGGTAAACACCATATATTTT. The full variable domain, completed using reference TRBV5-1 and TRBJ1-3, is KAGVTQTPRYLIKTRGQQVTLSCSPISGHRSVSWYQQTPGQGLQFLFEYFSETQRNKGNFPGRFSGRQFSNSRSEMNVSTLELGDSALYLCASSPGTAVNTIYFGEGSWLTVV.

V is TRBV27 and J is TRBJ2-1; D unclear. V shed 5 bases and J shed 6 bases, with 8 bases lying between them. From germline, CDR1 is MNHEY and CDR2 SMNVEV (reference sequence). The CDR3 loop spans 12 amino acids. The CDR3 region has the DNA TGTGCCAGCAGTCAGGACGGCAATGAGCAGTTCTTC. This translates into CASSQDGNEQFF.

The rearrangement links TRBV7-8 to TRBJ1-2; 9 bases agree with TRBD1. Looked up from germline, CDR1 is SGHVS and CDR2 is FQNEAQ. With 4 bases clipped from V and 4 bases from J, the junction kept 10 bases outside the gene matches. The CDR3 runs to 16 residues. CDR3 amino acids: CASSSGGTGTSYGYTF. As DNA, the CDR3 is TGTGCCAGCAGCTCTGGGGGGACAGGGACGTCCTATGGCTACACCTTC.

CDR3 in DNA: TGCGCCAGCAGCCTCCCGTCCCCCGAGCAGTACTTC. It codes for CASSLPSPEQYF. The chain recombines TRBV5-1 with TRBJ2-7; D not certain. CDR1 SGHRS and CDR2 YFSETQ come from the germline V gene. Trimming took off 4 bases at V and 6 bases at J, with 11 bases between the two ends. This CDR3 has 12 amino acids.

V and J are TRBV6-5 and TRBJ1-2, with unresolved D. The V gene lost 5 bases and the J gene lost 3 bases, with 13 bases spanning the gap. Germline CDR1 MNHEY, CDR2 SVGAGI. The CDR3 covers 14 residues. The CDR3 coding sequence is TGTGCCAGCAGTGGGGTCGGGCCGGACTATGGCTACACCTTC. This codes for CASSGVGPDYGYTF.

This rearrangement joins TRBV5-1 to TRBJ2-3; TRBD2 matches 7 bases. Trimming at V came to 5 bases and at J to 0 bases, leaving 15 bases not matched to a gene. Per germline, CDR1 SGHRS and CDR2 YFSETQ. CDR3 length: 18 amino acids. The DNA for the CDR3 is TGCGCCAGCAGACCTACTAGCGCCCATGGGAGAAGCACAGATACGCAGTATTTT. Amino acid sequence: CASRPTSAHGRSTDTQYF.

J is TRBJ1-1 and V is TRBV7-9, with D tentatively TRBD1 (6 bases). This CDR3 has 15 amino acids. CDR1 and CDR2 from the germline V gene are SEHNR and FQNEAQ (reference sequence). The V end was cut by 5 bases, the J end by 1 base, with 14 bases between. This CDR3 is CASSRTVMRNTEAFF. The CDR3 DNA reads TGTGCCAGCAGCCGGACAGTGATGAGGAACACTGAAGCTTTCTTT.

J is TRBJ1-2 and V is TRBV5-1; D uncertain. There are 13 residues in the CDR3. CDR1 SGHRS and CDR2 YFSETQ come from the germline V gene. V was shortened by 1 base and J by 3 bases, with 7 bases between the two germline ends. CDR3 loop: CASSLQRDYGYTF. CDR3 bases: TGCGCCAGCAGCTTGCAGCGCGACTATGGCTACACCTTC.

The genes are TRBV28 and TRBJ2-7; D may correspond to TRBD1 or TRBD2 (5 bases each). V gave up 10 bases and J gave up 2 bases, with 12 bases separating them. The length of the CDR3 is 12 residues. Germline V gene data show CDR1 as MDHEN and CDR2 as SYDVKM. This CDR3 reads CATGTATYEQYF. In DNA, the CDR3 is TGTGCCACAGGGACGGCGACCTACGAGCAGTACTTC.

The CDR3 loop reads CASSSQGRDHEQYF. The CDR3 DNA sequence: TGTGCCAGCAGCTCACAGGGGCGAGACCACGAGCAGTACTTC. The rearrangement links TRBV5-8 to TRBJ2-7, with 7 bases identical to TRBD1. The CDR3 spans 14 residues. From germline, CDR1 is SGHTS and CDR2 YDEGEE. V trimming: 3 bases; J trimming: 5 bases; junction bases outside the gene matches: 8.

The rearrangement joins TRBV7-9 to TRBJ2-2; D not resolved. V lost 2 bases and J lost 4, with 5 bases in between. The CDR3 consists of 13 residues. Germline loops: CDR1 SEHNR, CDR2 FQNEAQ (reference sequence). The CDR3 DNA reads TGTGCCAGCAGCTTAACCGGCACCGGGGAGCTGTTTTTT. Amino acids: CASSLTGTGELFF.

V is TRBV6-6 and J is TRBJ2-1; the D call may be TRBD1 or TRBD2 (6 bases each). The V and J ends lost 8 bases and 6 bases respectively, with 23 bases between them. Germline V lookup: CDR1 MNHNY, CDR2 SVGAGI (reference sequence). There are 16 residues in the CDR3. The CDR3 sequence is CASCRGRGENGNEQFF. CDR3 nucleotide sequence: TGTGCCAGCTGCAGGGGTAGGGGGGAGAACGGCAATGAGCAGTTCTTC.